The 27 T cell receptor beta chains in this list originate from one sample, sequenced in a study of identical twins. MiXCR, applied by TCRdb to the 5' RACE reads, yields one record per CDR3 protein. Here the sample spans approximately 210,000 distinct CDR3 sequences, around 6.5% being singletons. This sample also belongs to another study, concerning T cells expressing NK-cell markers.

The sequenced sample consisted of CD8+ T cells sorted from blood. The receptors stem from a woman aged 18 to 35 in good health.

This clonotype has only a few counts. This sequence joins TRBV30 and TRBJ2-3; D tentatively reads TRBD1 or TRBD2 (6 bases each). Per the germline V gene, CDR1 is GTSNPN and CDR2 is SVGIG (reference sequence). The ends were cut back, 7 bases at V and 2 bases at J, with 31 bases in the middle. The CDR3 sequence is 19 residues long. CDR3 sequence reads: CASLASIGGREWDTDTQYF. The CDR3 nucleotides read TGTGCCTCACTAGCCTCTATTGGGGGGCGAGAGTGGGACACAGATACGCAGTATTTT.

This clonotype occurred a few times. This chain joins TRBV11-3 and TRBJ2-1; D uncertain. The germline V gene encodes CDR1 SGHNT and CDR2 YENEEA. The CDR3 extends over 15 amino acids. The V end lost 2 bases, the J end lost 4 bases, and 12 bases lay between the germline ends. This CDR3 reads CASSLTVNAYNEQFF. The CDR3 nucleotides read TGTGCCAGCAGCTTAACAGTGAATGCTTACAATGAGCAGTTCTTC.

This clonotype has ten or more counts. The CDR3: CASSSTGEAFF. As DNA, the CDR3 is TGTGCCAGCAGCTCGACGGGAGAAGCTTTCTTT. The chain combines TRBV9 with TRBJ1-1; D remains ambiguous. The V and J ends lost 4 bases and 8 bases respectively, with 9 bases between them. The germline V gene encodes CDR1 SGDLS and CDR2 YYNGEE. This CDR3 has 11 residues.

In its sample, this clonotype was seen a few times. The chain is built from TRBV4-2 and TRBJ2-7; D ambiguous. Germline CDR1 is LGHNA and CDR2 is YNFKEQ. There are 14 residues in the CDR3. The V gene lost 0 bases and the J gene lost 0 bases, with 6 bases spanning the gap. CDR3 sequence reads: CASSQEYSSYEQYF. CDR3 sequence (DNA): TGTGCCAGCAGCCAAGAATACAGCTCCTACGAGCAGTACTTC.

The V and J genes are TRBV7-2 and TRBJ2-1, with 11 bases aligning to TRBD2. V was pared by 4 bases and J by 6 bases, with 8 bases of the junction left unmatched. Per germline, CDR1 SGHTA and CDR2 FQGNSA. CDR3 length: 16 residues. The CDR3 DNA sequence: TGTGCCAGCAGCTCTCGTGGGACTAGCGGACTCAATGAGCAGTTCTTC. It encodes CASSSRGTSGLNEQFF.

This clonotype was found many times. The chain uses TRBV12-5 and TRBJ2-3; no clear D. V lost 3 bases to trimming and J lost 4 bases, with 8 bases between them. Germline CDR1 and CDR2: LGHNT and FRNRAP. The CDR3 spans 13 residues. CDR3 amino acids: CASGFRSSDTQYF. In DNA form, the CDR3 reads TGTGCTAGTGGTTTCAGGAGTTCAGATACGCAGTATTTT.

This clonotype was observed at least ten times. This rearrangement joins TRBV4-3 to TRBJ2-7, with D possibly being TRBD1 (7 bases). The germline V gene has CDR1 LGHNA and CDR2 YSLEER. V dropped 1 base and J dropped 1 base, with 14 bases sitting between them. This CDR3 has 16 residues. The CDR3 protein is CASSQVRETGSYEQYF. CDR3 sequence (DNA): TGCGCCAGCAGCCAAGTTCGGGAGACAGGGTCCTACGAGCAGTACTTC.

This clonotype occurred a few times. This chain connects TRBV21-1 to TRBJ2-3; the D segment call TRBD1 is taken from the table without a DNA check. TRBV21-1 is an annotated pseudogene. CDR3 size: 15 residues. The CDR3 DNA is TGTGCCAGCAGCAAATGGCAGGGGGGAACAGATACGCAGTATTTT. It specifies CASSKWQGGTDTQYF.

In this sample, this clonotype turned up many times. This chain connects TRBV29-1 to TRBJ2-1; D might be TRBD2 (5 bases). CDR1 is SQVTM and CDR2 is ANQGSEA in the germline V gene. Trimming cost V 0 bases and J 9 bases, with 9 bases left between them. The CDR3 runs 12 residues. In DNA form, the CDR3 reads TGCAGCGTTGAAGATACGGGGAGTGAGCAGTTCTTC. This translates into CSVEDTGSEQFF.

This clonotype was observed a few times. The chain couples TRBV19 to TRBJ2-7; TRBD1 matches at 7 bases. CDR1 is LNHDA and CDR2 is SQIVND in the germline V gene (reference sequence). Trimming cost V 3 bases and J 2 bases; bases outside gene matches: 4. This CDR3 spans 14 amino acids. The CDR3 region is CASSIGQAAYEQYF. The CDR3 DNA follows: TGTGCCAGTAGTATCGGACAGGCCGCCTACGAGCAGTACTTC.

This chain uses TRBV12-3 or TRBV12-4 with TRBJ2-7; D is uncertain. With 10 bases removed from V and 0 bases from J, the gap between germline ends came to 13 bases. This CDR3 has 13 residues. The CDR3 region is CATRFRTSYEQYF. The CDR3 region has the DNA TGTGCCACCAGGTTCCGGACCTCCTACGAGCAGTACTTC.

The chain recombines TRBV4-3 with TRBJ2-7, with D maybe TRBD2 (5 bases). Germline CDR1 LGHNA, CDR2 YSLEER. The CDR3 runs to 16 residues. Trimming took off 3 bases at V and 3 bases at J, with 18 bases between the two ends. Written as DNA, the CDR3 is TGCGCCAGCAGCCACATGTGGACTCGGCCAATCTACGAGCAGTACTTC. Translation gives CASSHMWTRPIYEQYF.

This clonotype came up a few times. The rearrangement joins TRBV15 to TRBJ2-7; TRBD1 agrees at 9 bases. The length of the CDR3 is 14 residues. The germline V gene has CDR1 LNHNV and CDR2 YYDKDF (reference sequence). V gave up 0 bases and J gave up 3 bases; unmatched junction bases: 0. The CDR3 DNA reads as TGTGCCACCAGCAGAGAGGGACAGGGCTACGAGCAGTACTTC. This translates into CATSREGQGYEQYF.

This clonotype showed up just a few times. The chain couples TRBV6-4 to TRBJ2-2; D is possibly TRBD1 (7 bases). CDR3 size: 15 residues. V gave up 6 bases and J gave up 3 bases, with 14 bases separating them. Germline CDR1 reads MRHNA; CDR2 reads SNTAGT. CDR3 residues: CASSQQGGYTGELFF. CDR3 nucleotides: TGTGCCAGCAGCCAGCAGGGGGGATACACCGGGGAGCTGTTTTTT.

The chain is built from TRBV13 and TRBJ2-1, with 9 bases that match TRBD2. V lost 4 bases and J lost 6; bases outside the gene matches: 10. The CDR3 is made up of 16 amino acids. CDR1 and CDR2 from the germline V gene are PRHDT and FYEKMQ (reference sequence). For the CDR3, the DNA is TGTGCCAGCAGCTCCCCCAGCGGGAGGAGGGGCAATGAGCAGTTCTTC. Translated, it gives CASSSPSGRRGNEQFF.

This clonotype has only a few counts. In nucleotides, the CDR3 is TGTGCCAGCAGCTCCGAGGGACATTCCTACGAGCAGTACTTC. Translation: CASSSEGHSYEQYF. The chain couples TRBV7-9 to TRBJ2-7; tentative D call: TRBD1 (6 bases). V was trimmed by 4 bases and J by 1 base, leaving 11 bases between them. Germline V gene lookup returns CDR1 SEHNR and CDR2 FQNEAQ (reference sequence). The CDR3 extends over 14 amino acids.

This clonotype was detected only a few times. The chain combines TRBV5-1 with TRBJ2-7; maybe TRBD1 (6 bases). The V end was cut by 4 bases, the J end by 1 base, with 9 bases between. Germline V gene lookup returns CDR1 SGHRS and CDR2 YFSETQ. CDR3 length equals 13 residues. CDR3 DNA sequence: TGCGCCAGCAGCGGAACAGGGTCCTACGAGCAGTACTTC. Translation: CASSGTGSYEQYF.

J is TRBJ2-7 and V is TRBV27, with 7 positions matching TRBD2. Germline values: CDR1 MNHEY, CDR2 SMNVEV (reference sequence). The CDR3 is made up of 15 amino acids. The V gene end was trimmed by 4 bases and the J gene end by 3 bases; junction bases not matched to a gene: 9. CDR3 in DNA: TGTGCCAGCAGTTGGTCGGGGGGAACCCGCTACGAGCAGTACTTC. It translates to CASSWSGGTRYEQYF.

This clonotype was picked up many times. The chain joins TRBV2 to TRBJ2-4; D remains ambiguous. CDR1 and CDR2 (germline): SNHLY, FYNNEI. Between the trimmed V and J ends, which lost 1 base and 3 bases, there was a span of 7 bases. This CDR3 has 14 residues. This CDR3 reads CASSEGRGKNIQYF. The CDR3 nucleotides read TGTGCCAGCAGTGAAGGACGAGGCAAAAACATTCAGTACTTC.

The rearrangement links TRBV7-9 to TRBJ1-2; D not certain. The CDR3 has 16 residues. Looked up from germline, CDR1 is SEHNR and CDR2 is FQNEAQ (reference sequence). Trimming stripped 7 bases from V and 3 bases from J, with 21 bases between. The CDR3 region is CASTIRRAAGDYGYTF. DNA for the CDR3: TGTGCCAGCACCATCCGGAGGGCAGCGGGCGACTATGGCTACACCTTC.

This clonotype showed up just a few times. This rearrangement joins TRBV3-1 to TRBJ2-1, with 8 bases matching TRBD2. Trimming took 3 bases from V and 6 from J; bases not matched to a gene: 7. The CDR3 length is 15 residues. Germline loops: CDR1 LGHDT, CDR2 YNNKEL (reference sequence). In DNA form, the CDR3 reads TGTGCCAGCAGCCACGAAGCGGGAGATATCAATGAGCAGTTCTTC. Its translation: CASSHEAGDINEQFF.

V and J are TRBV6-5 and TRBJ2-7, with D perhaps assigned TRBD1 or TRBD2 (5 bases each). This CDR3 spans 14 amino acids. The germline V and J ends were trimmed by 0 bases and 4 bases, with 10 bases remaining between them. Germline loops: CDR1 MNHEY, CDR2 SVGAGI. The CDR3 sequence: CASSYSGRVYEQYF. The CDR3 DNA reads TGTGCCAGCAGTTACTCGGGACGGGTTTACGAGCAGTACTTC.

This clonotype was counted a few times. The J gene is TRBJ2-1, the V gene TRBV10-1, with 11 bases matching TRBD2. Germline-derived CDR1 and CDR2 are WNHNN and SYGVQD (reference sequence). The length of the CDR3 is 14 residues. Losses at the gene ends were 3 bases for V and 8 bases for J; bases not matched to a gene: 3. The chain's CDR3 is CASSEGLAGDEQFF. Here the CDR3 DNA reads TGCGCCAGCAGTGAAGGACTAGCGGGCGATGAGCAGTTCTTC.

This clonotype was observed at least ten times. The chain links TRBV5-1 to TRBJ2-7; the match to TRBD2 covers 7 bases. This CDR3 has 16 residues. CDR1 and CDR2 (germline): SGHRS, YFSETQ. Unmatched junction bases numbered 16, after V lost 4 bases and J lost 6 bases. CDR3 in amino acids: CASSPDSRREFSEQYF. CDR3 nucleotides: TGCGCCAGCAGCCCCGATTCCCGGCGGGAGTTCTCCGAGCAGTACTTC.

This clonotype has only a few counts. J is TRBJ2-1 and V is TRBV9; TRBD1 matches at 7 bases. CDR3 length: 15 residues. CDR1 and CDR2 (germline): SGDLS, YYNGEE. The trim removed 3 bases at V and 4 bases at J, leaving 7 bases unmatched. The CDR3 sequence is CASSASGTEYNEQFF. The CDR3, as DNA: TGTGCCAGCAGCGCCTCCGGGACAGAGTACAATGAGCAGTTCTTC.

This clonotype was observed at least ten times. V gene TRBV7-9 combines with J gene TRBJ2-2; D unresolved. V shed 1 base and J shed 6 bases, with 6 bases lying between them. Germline CDR1 and CDR2: SEHNR and FQNEAQ (reference sequence). The CDR3 has 13 amino acids. The CDR3 region is CASSLVLAGELFF. The DNA of the CDR3 is TGTGCCAGCAGCTTAGTTTTGGCCGGGGAGCTGTTTTTT.

The sample holds a few counts of this clonotype. CDR3 amino acids: CAWSSPGEQYF. CDR3 DNA: TGTGCCTGGAGCTCGCCTGGGGAGCAGTACTTC. The rearrangement uses TRBV30 and TRBJ2-7; D unclear. The CDR3 extends over 11 amino acids. The V end lost 3 bases, the J end lost 7 bases, and 10 bases lay between the germline ends. The germline V gene has CDR1 GTSNPN and CDR2 SVGIG (reference sequence).